This TCR beta chain was identified in a study of response to subunit inactivated influenza vaccine. General study findings and limits: There was a suggestion from the authors that each seasonal influenza vaccination recruits few new T cells.

TCRdb re-called the RT-PCR reads with MiXCR, one entry per CDR3 protein. The sample has 560,000 or so distinct CDR3 sequences, about 7.6% seen once. Many counts were recorded for this clonotype. Its target is unknown. This clonotype was sampled from a man in his fifties or sixties who received an inactivated influenza vaccine. The material was PBMCs from blood, obtained about 24 months after vaccination.

CDR3 sequence reads: CASSPGATEAFF. CDR3 DNA: TGTGCCAGCAGTCCCGGGGCGACTGAAGCTTTCTTT. The rearrangement links TRBV2 to TRBJ1-1; D is perhaps TRBD1 (5 bases). Germline CDR1 and CDR2: SNHLY and FYNNEI. V lost 5 bases to trimming and J lost 5 bases, with 9 bases between them. This CDR3 spans 12 amino acids.